Listed here are 21 T cell receptor beta chains from one sample, sequenced in a study of blood T cell repertoires in COVID-19. Profiling relied on immunoSEQ multiplex PCR, and the TCRdb table lists in-frame clones only, not all of them. The data show about 270,000 clones, about nine tenths seen once. The sequencing input was PBMCs or T cells enriched from blood (not recorded which). All receptors come from a young man who had recovered from COVID-19.

The chain employs TRBV25-1 and TRBJ1-3, with unresolved D. CDR1 MGHDK and CDR2 SYGVNS come from the germline V gene. This CDR3 is built from 15 residues. V dropped 0 bases and J dropped 4 bases, with 10 bases sitting between them. Here the CDR3 DNA reads TGTGCCAGCAGTGAATATAGAAGTCGGGGAAACACCATATATTTT. It encodes CASSEYRSRGNTIYF.

Here the CDR3 DNA reads TGCGCCAGCAATCCAGGGCACACCGGGGAGCTGTTTTTT. Its protein is CASNPGHTGELFF. The chain has TRBV10-1 and TRBJ2-2, with D tentatively TRBD1 (5 bases). Trimming left V 7 bases short and J 3 bases short, with 9 bases between. Germline lookup yields CDR1 WNHNN and CDR2 SYGVQD (reference sequence). CDR3 length equals 13 residues.

The rearrangement uses TRBV30 and TRBJ2-7; 7 bases agree with TRBD1. Germline V gene data show CDR1 as GTSNPN and CDR2 as SVGIG (reference sequence). The CDR3 is 11 residues long. Losses at the gene ends were 4 bases for V and 3 bases for J; bases not matched to a gene: 0. CDR3 amino acids: CAWTGGYEQYF. CDR3 DNA sequence: TGTGCCTGGACAGGGGGCTACGAGCAGTACTTC. Full variable domain (remainder filled in from reference TRBV30 and TRBJ2-7): SQTIHQWPATLVQPVGSPLSLECTVEGTSNPNLYWYRQAAGRGLQLLFYSVGIGQISSEVPQNLSASRPQDRQFILSSKKLLLSDSGFYLCAWTGGYEQYFGPGTRLTVT.

The rearrangement joins TRBV5-6 to TRBJ1-1; a weak D match, TRBD1 (5 bases). CDR3 length equals 14 residues. Trimming shortened V by 3 bases and J by 1 base, and 10 bases separated the two germline ends. Germline V gene sequence: CDR1 SGHDT, CDR2 YYEEEE. The CDR3 DNA sequence: TGTGCCAGCAGCTCGGGACTTAAGAACACTGAAGCTTTCTTT. Amino acids: CASSSGLKNTEAFF.

A single count supports this clone. The genes are TRBV2 and TRBJ1-1; a possible D gene is TRBD1 (5 bases). The CDR3 runs to 14 residues. V was clipped by 2 bases and J by 11 bases, with 18 bases between them. CDR1 is SNHLY, CDR2 FYNNEI, per germline. The chain's CDR3 is CASSERIAGLSAFF. The DNA for the CDR3 is TGTGCCAGCAGTGAAAGGATAGCAGGGCTTAGCGCTTTCTTT.

CDR3 DNA sequence: TGTGCCTACCGGGTTAAGGCGGGAAACACCATATATTTT. Encoded protein: CAYRVKAGNTIYF. This chain connects TRBV30 to TRBJ1-3; D ambiguous. This CDR3 has 13 residues. Trimming took off 7 bases at V and 4 bases at J, with 14 bases between the two ends. Germline V gene data show CDR1 as GTSNPN and CDR2 as SVGIG (reference sequence).

This clone has only one observation. The V and J genes are TRBV24-1 and TRBJ1-1; unclear D gene. The CDR3 has 12 amino acids. Germline V gives CDR1 KGHDR, CDR2 SFDVKD. Trimming removed 1 base from V and 7 bases from J, with 6 bases in between. CDR3 nucleotide sequence: TGTGCCACCAGTGATTTTACCGGTGAAGCTTTCTTT. As protein: CATSDFTGEAFF.

The genes are TRBV18 and TRBJ2-3, with 8 bases lining up with TRBD2. The ends lost 3 bases at V and 1 base at J; junction bases unmatched: 9. This CDR3 has 17 amino acids. Per the germline V gene, CDR1 is KGHSH and CDR2 is LQKENI. The CDR3 loop is CASSPYEREYGTDTQYF. DNA for the CDR3: TGTGCCAGCTCACCTTATGAGCGGGAGTACGGCACAGATACGCAGTATTTT.

This clone appeared a single time. The junction departs from the called germline gene at one end, perhaps through a read error. The V call is TRBV7-8, the J call TRBJ1-5; D might be TRBD1 (6 bases). The CDR3 runs 15 residues. Germline CDR1 and CDR2: SGHVS and FQNEAQ. The CDR3 loop is CACSLVGTHNQPQHF. The DNA for the CDR3 is TGTGCCTGCAGCTTAGTAGGGACACACAATCAGCCCCAGCATTTT.

This clone was detected only once. J is TRBJ1-4 and V is TRBV5-8; 7 nucleotides agree with TRBD1. The V gene end was trimmed by 0 bases and the J gene end by 4 bases; junction bases not matched to a gene: 3. CDR3 size: 15 residues. The V gene's germline CDR1 is SGHTS and CDR2 YDEGEE. The CDR3 region has the DNA TGTGCCAGCAGCTTGGGACAGGGTTATAATGAAAAACTGTTTTTT. This encodes CASSLGQGYNEKLFF. Filled out from reference TRBV5-8 and TRBJ1-4, the complete variable domain reads EAGVTQSPTHLIKTRGQQATLRCSPISGHTSVYWYQQALGLGLQFLLWYDEGEERNRGNFPPRFSGRQFPNYSSELNVNALELEDSALYLCASSLGQGYNEKLFFGSGTQLSVL.

The V gene is TRBV3-1 (or the pseudogene TRBV3-2), the J gene TRBJ1-2; D is possibly TRBD1 (5 bases). CDR1 and CDR2 from the germline V gene are LGHDT and YNNKEL (reference sequence). V was clipped by 5 bases and J by 4 bases, with 20 bases between them. This CDR3 is built from 16 residues. The CDR3 reads CASSSTSREGGYGYTF. The CDR3 DNA is TGTGCCAGCAGCTCAACCAGCAGGGAAGGTGGCTATGGCTACACCTTC.

The rearrangement links TRBV6-5 to TRBJ2-2, with D possibly being TRBD2 (5 bases). The CDR3 spans 14 residues. Germline loops: CDR1 MNHEY, CDR2 SVGAGI. V lost 0 bases to trimming and J lost 5 bases, with 7 bases between them. The DNA for the CDR3 is TGTGCCAGCAGTTACTCGGGAGTGACCGGGGAGCTGTTTTTT. Translating gives CASSYSGVTGELFF.

Concerning this clone: One end of the junction fails to match germline, which may point to a read error. The V and J genes are TRBV15 and TRBJ2-6, with 12 bases matching TRBD2. The CDR3 contains 20 residues. The germline V gene has CDR1 LNHNV and CDR2 YYDKDF (reference sequence). The chain's CDR3 is CVTSRDRTSGTISGANVLTF. The CDR3 nucleotides are TGTGTCACCAGCAGAGATCGGACTAGCGGGACTATCTCTGGGGCCAACGTCCTGACTTTC.

The V call is TRBV13, the J call TRBJ1-1; D may be TRBD1 (5 bases). CDR1 PRHDT and CDR2 FYEKMQ come from the germline V gene (reference sequence). This CDR3 has 13 residues. The ends were cut back, 5 bases at V and 1 base at J, with 8 bases in the middle. The CDR3 spells CASSLRENTEAFF. The CDR3 DNA sequence: TGTGCCAGCAGCCTCAGGGAGAACACTGAAGCTTTCTTT.

V usage is TRBV3-1 (or the pseudogene TRBV3-2) and J usage is TRBJ1-4; D remains unclear. Trimming stripped 1 base from V and 0 bases from J, with 12 bases between. CDR3 size: 17 residues. Germline CDR1 is LGHDT and CDR2 is YNNKEL (reference sequence). The CDR3 loop reads CASSQGVQPATNEKLFF. CDR3 DNA: TGTGCCAGCAGCCAAGGGGTACAGCCAGCAACTAATGAAAAACTGTTTTTT.

The sample holds one count of this clone. The chain has TRBV11-2 and TRBJ1-1; D unresolved. Trimming pared 2 bases from V and 1 base from J, leaving 11 bases between. This CDR3 spans 15 amino acids. Looked up from germline, CDR1 is SGHAT and CDR2 is FQNNGV. CDR3: CASSLRGPTNTEAFF. In DNA form, the CDR3 reads TGTGCCAGCAGCTTAAGAGGTCCTACGAACACTGAAGCTTTCTTT.

The V gene is TRBV28, the J gene TRBJ2-2; D ambiguous. Germline CDR1 and CDR2: MDHEN and SYDVKM. Trimming removed 4 bases at V and 4 bases at J, with 10 bases between. This CDR3 region has 14 residues. DNA of the CDR3: TGTGCCAGCAGTTGGGCAGCAGTCACCGGGGAGCTGTTTTTT. Translating gives CASSWAAVTGELFF. The entire variable domain, with the rest obtained from reference TRBV28 and TRBJ2-2, is as follows: DVKVTQSSRYLVKRTGEKVFLECVQDMDHENMFWYRQDPGLGLRLIYFSYDVKMKEKGDIPEGYSVSREKKERFSLILESASTNQTSMYLCASSWAAVTGELFFGEGSRLTVL.

The chain links TRBV5-1 to TRBJ1-3; possible D gene TRBD1, 5 bases. The CDR3 length is 14 residues. The V gene's germline CDR1 is SGHRS and CDR2 YFSETQ. The V gene lost 7 bases and the J gene lost 0 bases, with 11 bases spanning the gap. The CDR3 coding sequence is TGCGCCAGCGGGACTGCGGACTCTGGAAACACCATATATTTT. Translating gives CASGTADSGNTIYF.

A single count supports this clone. The genes are TRBV28 and TRBJ2-7; perhaps TRBD2 as D (5 bases). Germline lookup yields CDR1 MDHEN and CDR2 SYDVKM. CDR3 length equals 12 residues. Trimming left V 6 bases short and J 2 bases short, with 8 bases between. CDR3 in DNA: TGTGCCAGCAGCGAGGGAGCCTACGAGCAGTACTTC. Translation: CASSEGAYEQYF.

CDR3: CASARQGGVAGELFF. In DNA, the CDR3 is TGTGCCAGCGCCCGACAGGGGGGAGTAGCCGGGGAGCTGTTTTTT. This chain uses TRBV2 with TRBJ2-2; 9 nucleotides align to TRBD1. The CDR3 consists of 15 residues. The trim removed 8 bases at V and 6 bases at J, leaving 10 bases unmatched. Germline-derived CDR1 and CDR2 are SNHLY and FYNNEI.

The chain is built from TRBV29-1 and TRBJ2-7; no definite D call. Trimming left V 4 bases short and J 5 bases short, with 12 bases between. Germline values: CDR1 SQVTM, CDR2 ANQGSEA. The CDR3 sequence is 12 residues long. CDR3 loop: CSVGPWPNEQYF. Here the CDR3 DNA reads TGCAGCGTTGGCCCGTGGCCCAACGAGCAGTACTTC.